A single sample is the source of the 14 T cell receptor beta chains below, sequenced in a study of identical twins (TCRdb year 2016). Library generation was performed with 5' RACE. The sequencing machine was an Illumina HiSeq 2000. TCRdb reworked the public reads: Q25 trimming with fastp, MiXCR clone assembly, productive beta chains retained. Each CDR3 protein gets just one entry, which takes the most common genes and DNA from the rows behind it. Recorded for this sample are 400,000 or so distinct CDR3 sequences; 7% to 9.5% of them occurred a single time. Under 10% of the sample rests with the top ten. What was sequenced was naive T cells sorted from blood. Per the publication, the cell subset or site label means: cells isolated with a human naive T-cell isolation kit. The source is a woman between 45 and 60 years old in good health.

This clonotype was observed many times. The chain has TRBV5-1 and TRBJ1-2, with a weak D call TRBD1 (5 bases). The germline V and J ends were trimmed by 4 bases and 0 bases, with 16 bases remaining between them. From germline, CDR1 is SGHRS and CDR2 YFSETQ. CDR3 length: 16 residues. The CDR3: CASSAYGAEANYGYTF. The CDR3 nucleotides are TGCGCCAGCAGCGCTTATGGGGCAGAGGCTAACTATGGCTACACCTTC.

This clonotype has at least ten counts. This chain links TRBV6-6 with TRBJ2-3, with 7 bases matching TRBD2. CDR1 and CDR2 (germline): MNHNY, SVGAGI (reference sequence). The CDR3 length is 16 residues. Trimming removed 4 bases from V and 4 bases from J; junction bases left unmatched: 11. Here the CDR3 DNA reads TGTGCCAGCAGTTTCCCCGGGGGGAGACCCCCAGATACGCAGTATTTT. Translated, it gives CASSFPGGRPPDTQYF.

This clonotype was counted between two and nine times. The CDR3 region has the DNA TGCAGCGTCCACAGGAAATTGAACACTGAAGCTTTCTTT. It is translated as CSVHRKLNTEAFF. The chain employs TRBV29-1 and TRBJ1-1, with D maybe TRBD1 (5 bases). V was clipped by 6 bases and J by 0 bases, with 11 bases between them. CDR3 length: 13 residues. CDR1 and CDR2 from the germline V gene are SQVTM and ANQGSEA.

The chain carries TRBV24-1 and TRBJ2-1, with 9 bases aligning to TRBD2. Germline loops: CDR1 KGHDR, CDR2 SFDVKD. J was trimmed by 4 bases and V by 4 bases; bases with no gene match: 7. This CDR3 has 16 residues. The CDR3 protein is CATSDNSGSSYNEQFF. The CDR3 DNA reads as TGTGCCACCAGTGACAATAGCGGGAGTAGTTACAATGAGCAGTTCTTC.

This clonotype was seen at least ten times. The V gene is TRBV7-3, the J gene TRBJ2-7; 8 positions match TRBD2. Germline lookup yields CDR1 SGHTA and CDR2 FQGTGA. Trimming removed 5 bases from V and 7 bases from J; junction bases left unmatched: 13. CDR3 length: 15 amino acids. The CDR3 coding sequence is TGTGCCAGCAGCCCAGGGACTAGTGCTGTTGGGGAGCAGTACTTC. It codes for CASSPGTSAVGEQYF. The variable domain in full, completed from reference TRBV7-3 and TRBJ2-7, reads GAGVSQTPSNKVTEKGKYVELRCDPISGHTALYWYRQSLGQGPEFLIYFQGTGAADDSGLPNDRFFAVRPEGSVSTLKIQRTERGDSAVYLCASSPGTSAVGEQYFGPGTRLTVT.

V usage is TRBV3-1 and J usage is TRBJ2-1; the match to TRBD2 covers 13 bases. Trimming cost V 6 bases and J 8 bases; bases outside gene matches: 4. This CDR3 has 14 amino acids. Germline CDR1 is LGHDT and CDR2 is YNNKEL (reference sequence). The CDR3 nucleotides are TGTGCCAGCAGACAACTAGCGGGAGGGCATGAGCAGTTCTTC. Translation gives CASRQLAGGHEQFF.

This clonotype was observed a handful of times. This rearrangement joins TRBV7-9 to TRBJ1-1; TRBD1 matches at 7 bases. The CDR3 is made up of 16 amino acids. V lost 5 bases and J lost 2; bases outside the gene matches: 11. Germline values: CDR1 SEHNR, CDR2 FQNEAQ (reference sequence). The CDR3 spells CASSPPLRTGNTEAFF. CDR3 nucleotides: TGTGCCAGCAGCCCACCCCTCAGGACAGGAAACACTGAAGCTTTCTTT.

The chain is built from TRBV12-3 or TRBV12-4 and TRBJ2-2; D is possibly TRBD2 (7 bases). V lost 7 bases to trimming and J lost 5 bases, with 11 bases between them. CDR3 length: 13 amino acids. This chain's CDR3 is CASNREGTGELFF. The DNA of the CDR3 is TGTGCCAGCAACAGGGAGGGAACCGGGGAGCTGTTTTTT.

There are a few counts of this clonotype. V gene TRBV12-3 or TRBV12-4 combines with J gene TRBJ2-6, with 10 bases identical to TRBD1. V shed 2 bases and J 0 bases; nucleotides not matched to a gene: 4. The CDR3 extends over 18 amino acids. The CDR3 here is CASSLPGTGVSGANVLTF. Here the CDR3 DNA reads TGTGCCAGCAGTTTACCCGGGACAGGGGTCTCTGGGGCCAACGTCCTGACTTTC.

This clonotype appeared a few times. The chain is built from TRBV12-3 or TRBV12-4 and TRBJ1-4; 11 bases map to TRBD1. V lost 5 bases and J lost 3; bases outside the gene matches: 5. This CDR3 has 16 amino acids. CDR3 in DNA: TGTGCCAGCAGTCCGGGACAGGGGGGAGCTAATGAAAAACTGTTTTTT. It encodes CASSPGQGGANEKLFF.

CDR3 sequence (DNA): TGTGCCAGCAGCGCGATAGCGGGAGATACCGGGGAGCTGTTTTTT. Encoded protein: CASSAIAGDTGELFF. V gene TRBV5-6 combines with J gene TRBJ2-2; TRBD2 agrees at 9 bases. Trimming removed 4 bases from V and 5 bases from J; junction bases left unmatched: 6. Per the germline V gene, CDR1 is SGHDT and CDR2 is YYEEEE. The CDR3 loop spans 15 amino acids.

J is TRBJ2-3 and V is TRBV9, with a weak D call TRBD2 (6 bases). The CDR3 is 16 amino acids. In germline, CDR1 is SGDLS, CDR2 YYNGEE. V shed 3 bases and J shed 2 bases, with 16 bases lying between them. CDR3 amino acids: CASSGLVAEHTDTQYF. CDR3 in DNA: TGTGCCAGCAGCGGACTCGTAGCGGAGCACACAGATACGCAGTATTTT.

The gene calls are TRBV28 and TRBJ2-2; no clear D gene. The CDR3 spans 12 residues. Trimming removed 8 bases from V and 5 bases from J, with 9 bases in between. Germline CDR1 MDHEN, CDR2 SYDVKM. The CDR3 DNA is TGTGCCAGCCAGGAATCTACCGGGGAGCTGTTTTTT. Its translation is CASQESTGELFF.

This clonotype was found many times. The chain uses TRBV5-1 and TRBJ1-5, with D tentatively TRBD1 (6 bases). The CDR3 covers 15 residues. Trimming shortened V by 4 bases and J by 0 bases, and 11 bases separated the two germline ends. CDR1 SGHRS and CDR2 YFSETQ come from the germline V gene. CDR3 DNA sequence: TGCGCCAGCAGCCAGGACAGTCTTAGCAATCAGCCCCAGCATTTT. Its protein product is CASSQDSLSNQPQHF.